This entry lists 21 T cell receptor beta chains sequenced from one sample in a study of T cells after yellow fever vaccination. TCRdb recomputed calls from the 5' RACE reads with MiXCR, one row per CDR3 protein. The table has 300,000 to 400,000 distinct CDR3 sequences, roughly 8.7% seen once. The sample here was PBMCs, taken on the day of the first yellow fever vaccination. The source of these receptors is a young man who received the YFV17D yellow fever vaccine.

The chain has TRBV19 and TRBJ2-5; 8 bases line up with TRBD2. The CDR3 runs 15 residues. The trim removed 8 bases at V and 5 bases at J, leaving 13 bases unmatched. The germline gives CDR1 LNHDA, CDR2 SQIVND (reference sequence). CDR3 in amino acids: CASGLRLAGSETQYF. The CDR3 DNA sequence: TGTGCCAGTGGACTGAGATTAGCGGGAAGCGAGACCCAGTACTTC.

The chain carries TRBV12-3 or TRBV12-4 and TRBJ2-2; TRBD1 agrees at 9 bases. V trimming: 5 bases; J trimming: 0 bases; junction bases outside the gene matches: 13. There are 19 residues in the CDR3. The CDR3 loop reads CASSPRTGATTSNTGELFF. DNA of the CDR3: TGTGCCAGCAGTCCCCGGACAGGGGCGACAACTTCGAACACCGGGGAGCTGTTTTTT.

This clonotype was detected a few times. This rearrangement joins TRBV5-6 to TRBJ1-6; D remains ambiguous. The CDR3 runs to 12 residues. Germline CDR1 is SGHDT and CDR2 is YYEEEE. Between the trimmed V and J ends, which lost 5 bases and 7 bases, there was a span of 7 bases. CDR3 sequence reads: CASSRRNSPLHF. The CDR3 DNA follows: TGTGCCAGCAGTCGACGAAATTCACCCCTCCACTTT.

Comments on this clonotype: At one end the junction does not follow the germline gene, possibly because of a read error. V gene TRBV20-1 combines with J gene TRBJ2-7, with 7 bases that match TRBD1. The CDR3 loop spans 16 amino acids. Germline lookup yields CDR1 DFQATT and CDR2 SNEGSKA (reference sequence). The CDR3 nucleotides are TGCTGTGCTAGACCATCGGGCAGGGGGTTCTCCTACGAGCAGTACTTC. It yields the protein CCARPSGRGFSYEQYF.

This clonotype has ten or more counts. V gene TRBV5-5 combines with J gene TRBJ2-5; 12 bases agree with TRBD1. Germline V lookup: CDR1 SGHKS, CDR2 YYEKEE (reference sequence). CDR3 length: 15 residues. Trimming removed 2 bases from V and 4 bases from J; junction bases left unmatched: 3. For the CDR3, the DNA is TGTGCCAGCAGCTTAGGGACAGGGGGCGGAGAGACCCAGTACTTC. It specifies CASSLGTGGGETQYF.

Remarks on this clonotype: With a much larger clone just one base away, this may be a read error. The chain joins TRBV7-2 to TRBJ2-5; D is ambiguous. Germline CDR1 SGHTA, CDR2 FQGNSA. The CDR3 totals 11 residues. CDR3 nucleotides: TGTGCCAGCAGCTTAGCGAGGACCCGGTACTTC. This translates into CASSLARTRYF.

The V gene is TRBV18, the J gene TRBJ2-1, with a tentative D call TRBD1 (5 bases). Germline V CDR1 and CDR2: KGHSH, LQKENI. This CDR3 is built from 13 residues. The V gene lost 3 bases and the J gene lost 5 bases, with 8 bases spanning the gap. DNA for the CDR3: TGTGCCAGCTCACCGCGCAGGGACAATGAGCAGTTCTTC. Translated, it gives CASSPRRDNEQFF.

This chain connects TRBV2 to TRBJ2-2, with D uncertain. The CDR3 covers 17 residues. V was cut by 8 bases and J by 6 bases, with 25 bases left in between. CDR1 and CDR2 from the germline V gene are SNHLY and FYNNEI. CDR3 in DNA: TGTGCCAGCGGGCCGAGACGTGTTGGTCAAGGCGCCGGGGAGCTGTTTTTT. This sequence encodes CASGPRRVGQGAGELFF.

There are a few counts of this clonotype. The gene calls are TRBV19 and TRBJ2-6, with no clear D. Germline CDR1 reads LNHDA; CDR2 reads SQIVND (reference sequence). The CDR3 loop spans 15 amino acids. Trimming cost V 1 base and J 0 bases, with 4 bases left between them. DNA of the CDR3: TGTGCCAGTAGTATAGGGACCTCTGGGGCCAACGTCCTGACTTTC. Protein sequence: CASSIGTSGANVLTF.

As for this clonotype: The junction departs from germline at one end; a sequencing error may be responsible. The chain uses TRBV7-9 and TRBJ2-2; no reliable D call. The length of the CDR3 is 12 residues. CDR1 SEHNR and CDR2 FQNEAQ come from the germline V gene (reference sequence). The CDR3 spells CTSSPGTGELFF. The CDR3 DNA sequence: TGTACCAGCAGCCCGGGCACCGGGGAGCTGTTTTTT.

This clonotype showed up many times. This CDR3 reads CSASNTAGRGFF. CDR3 nucleotides: TGCAGTGCTTCCAACACCGCGGGGAGAGGGTTCTTC. V usage is TRBV20-1 and J usage is TRBJ2-1; D perhaps matches TRBD2 (6 bases). V lost 5 bases and J lost 15, with 20 bases in between. Germline CDR1 and CDR2: DFQATT and SNEGSKA (reference sequence). This CDR3 has 12 residues.

This clonotype was seen ten or more times. The V and J genes are TRBV10-3 and TRBJ2-5; D is unclear. The CDR3 has 12 amino acids. Trimming removed 4 bases from V and 3 bases from J, with 6 bases in between. Germline assignment: CDR1 ENHRY and CDR2 SYGVKD. The CDR3 here is CAISGLEETQYF. In DNA form, the CDR3 reads TGTGCCATCAGTGGACTGGAAGAGACCCAGTACTTC.

There are many counts of this clonotype. This rearrangement joins TRBV5-1 to TRBJ2-1; D is undetermined. From germline, CDR1 is SGHRS and CDR2 YFSETQ. The CDR3 is 13 amino acids. V was shortened by 3 bases and J by 2 bases, with 6 bases between the two germline ends. The CDR3, as DNA: TGCGCCAGCAGCTACCGAACCTACAATGAGCAGTTCTTC. Its translation: CASSYRTYNEQFF.

The chain couples TRBV4-2 to TRBJ2-5; 10 nucleotides match TRBD2. CDR3 length: 17 amino acids. Germline CDR1 reads LGHNA; CDR2 reads YNFKEQ. J was trimmed by 4 bases and V by 0 bases; bases with no gene match: 8. CDR3 DNA: TGTGCCAGCAGCCAAGATGCAGTAGCGGGGGGCGGAGAGACCCAGTACTTC. This gives the protein CASSQDAVAGGGETQYF.

In this sample, this clonotype turned up a few times. The chain uses TRBV6-5 and TRBJ1-2, with 8 nucleotides matching TRBD1. Losses at the gene ends were 4 bases for V and 7 bases for J; bases not matched to a gene: 11. This CDR3 comprises 15 residues. Germline V gene sequence: CDR1 MNHEY, CDR2 SVGAGI. The CDR3 spells CASSFSFGQGGGYTF. In DNA, the CDR3 is TGTGCCAGCAGTTTCTCGTTCGGACAGGGCGGTGGCTACACCTTC.

This clonotype was detected ten times or more. The rearrangement joins TRBV7-2 to TRBJ2-3, with no clear D. This CDR3 is built from 12 residues. CDR1 and CDR2 from the germline V gene are SGHTA and FQGNSA. Trimming stripped 5 bases from V and 4 bases from J, with 7 bases between. CDR3 in DNA: TGTGCCAGCAGCCGCCAGGCAGATACGCAGTATTTT. Protein: CASSRQADTQYF.

This clonotype was seen a few times. This rearrangement joins TRBV6-5 to TRBJ2-7, with 8 bases matching TRBD1. The CDR3 consists of 15 residues. Germline CDR1 is MNHEY and CDR2 is SVGAGI. V dropped 4 bases and J dropped 6; count of bases not matched to a gene: 11. This CDR3 reads CASSSHGQGVVEQYV. CDR3 DNA: TGTGCCAGCAGTTCCCACGGACAGGGAGTAGTCGAGCAGTACGTC.

This clonotype was observed a few times. The chain has TRBV7-9 and TRBJ2-2, with D possibly matching TRBD2 (5 bases). The CDR3 runs 13 residues. V was pared by 10 bases and J by 6 bases, with 15 bases between. Germline V gene sequence: CDR1 SEHNR, CDR2 FQNEAQ (reference sequence). The DNA for the CDR3 is TGTGCCACCGACGCCACGGGATCCGGGGAGCTGTTTTTT. This translates into CATDATGSGELFF.

This clonotype was recorded a few times. The rearrangement joins TRBV11-2 to TRBJ2-3; D possibly corresponds to TRBD1 (6 bases). This CDR3 is 15 amino acids long. The germline V gene encodes CDR1 SGHAT and CDR2 FQNNGV. V gave up 5 bases and J gave up 0 bases, with 12 bases separating them. This CDR3 reads CASSPTGSSTDTQYF. The CDR3 region has the DNA TGTGCCAGCAGCCCTACAGGGTCTAGCACAGATACGCAGTATTTT.

The genes are TRBV18 and TRBJ1-1, with D tentatively TRBD1 (6 bases). CDR1 and CDR2 (germline): KGHSH, LQKENI. The CDR3 extends over 15 amino acids. The V gene lost 3 bases and the J gene lost 3 bases, with 14 bases spanning the gap. The CDR3 protein is CASSPRAGAYTEAFF. For the CDR3, the DNA is TGTGCCAGCTCACCGAGGGCAGGGGCTTACACTGAAGCTTTCTTT.

Only a few counts were recorded for this clonotype. The rearrangement joins TRBV12-3 or TRBV12-4 to TRBJ1-3; no definite D call. V was shortened by 7 bases and J by 0 bases, with 10 bases between the two germline ends. The CDR3 is 14 residues long. For the CDR3, the DNA is TGTGCCAGCAAAGGCCAGAGCTCTGGAAACACCATATATTTT. This translates into CASKGQSSGNTIYF.